One TCR beta chain is described in this entry. These data are taken from a study of blood T cell repertoires in COVID-19. Libraries were prepared by immunoSEQ multiplex PCR; TCRdb keeps only in-frame clonotypes and omits some of them. The data contain tens of thousands of clones, 81% of them singletons. Germline lookup yields CDR1 MRHNA and CDR2 SNTAGT. V was cut by 3 bases and J by 1 base, with 6 bases left in between. The CDR3 contains 13 residues. Sequenced: peripheral blood. The TCR originated in a woman over 75 with COVID-19, enrolled during active disease. The chain employs TRBV6-4 and TRBJ1-1, with TRBD1 as a possible D gene (5 bases). The CDR3 DNA follows: TGTGCCAGCAGTGAGGGGCGGAACACTGAAGCTTTCTTT. Encoded protein: CASSEGRNTEAFF.